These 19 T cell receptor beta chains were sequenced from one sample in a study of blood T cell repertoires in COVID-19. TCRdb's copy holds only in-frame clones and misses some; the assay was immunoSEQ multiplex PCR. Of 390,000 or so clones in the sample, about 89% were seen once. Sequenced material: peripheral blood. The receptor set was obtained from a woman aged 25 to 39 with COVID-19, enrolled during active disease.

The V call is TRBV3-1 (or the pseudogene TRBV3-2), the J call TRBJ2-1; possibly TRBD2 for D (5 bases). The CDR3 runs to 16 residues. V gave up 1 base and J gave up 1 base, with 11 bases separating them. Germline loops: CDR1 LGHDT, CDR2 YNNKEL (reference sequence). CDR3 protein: CASSQVMDLSYNEQFF. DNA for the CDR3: TGTGCCAGCAGCCAAGTTATGGACTTATCCTACAATGAGCAGTTCTTC.

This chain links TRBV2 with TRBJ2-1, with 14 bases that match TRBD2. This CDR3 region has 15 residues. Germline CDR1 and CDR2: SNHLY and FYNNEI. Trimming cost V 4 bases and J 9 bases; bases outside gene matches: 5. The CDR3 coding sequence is TGTGCCAGCAGTGCGACTAGCGGGGGGGCAGGTGAGCAGTTCTTC. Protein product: CASSATSGGAGEQFF.

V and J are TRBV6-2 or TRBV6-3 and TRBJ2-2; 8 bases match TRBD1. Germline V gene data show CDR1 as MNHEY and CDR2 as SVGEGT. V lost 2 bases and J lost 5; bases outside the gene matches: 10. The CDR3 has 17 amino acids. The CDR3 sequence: CASSYPDRGEITGELFF. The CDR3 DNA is TGTGCCAGCAGTTACCCAGACAGGGGAGAAATTACCGGGGAGCTGTTTTTT.

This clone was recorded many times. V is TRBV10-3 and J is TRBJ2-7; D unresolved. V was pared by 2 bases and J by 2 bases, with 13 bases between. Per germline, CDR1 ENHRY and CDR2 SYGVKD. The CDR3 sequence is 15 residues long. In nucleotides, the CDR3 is TGTGCCATCAGTGAGGCCGCGCAGGCGACCTACGAGCAGTACTTC. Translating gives CAISEAAQATYEQYF.

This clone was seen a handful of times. CDR3 nucleotide sequence: TGCGCCAGCAGCCAAGAAGGCTCAGGGGGAAGTTCACCCCTCCACTTT. It translates to CASSQEGSGGSSPLHF. The chain combines TRBV4-3 with TRBJ1-6, with 7 positions matching TRBD1. Germline V gene data show CDR1 as LGHNA and CDR2 as YSLEER. The CDR3 is 16 amino acids. The J segment lost 9 bases and the V segment lost 0 bases, leaving 8 bases of the junction unmatched.

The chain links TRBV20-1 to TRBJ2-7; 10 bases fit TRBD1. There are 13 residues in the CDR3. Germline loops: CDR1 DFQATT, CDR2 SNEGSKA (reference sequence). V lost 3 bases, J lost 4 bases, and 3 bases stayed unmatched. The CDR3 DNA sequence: TGCAGTGCTAGTGAGGACAGGGGGTACGAGCAGTACTTC. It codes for CSASEDRGYEQYF.

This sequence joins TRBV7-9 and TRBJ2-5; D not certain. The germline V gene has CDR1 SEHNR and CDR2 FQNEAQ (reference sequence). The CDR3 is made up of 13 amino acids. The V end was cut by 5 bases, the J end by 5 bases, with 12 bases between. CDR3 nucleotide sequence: TGTGCCAGCAGCCCCCCCGAACGGGAGACCCAGTACTTC. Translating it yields CASSPPERETQYF.

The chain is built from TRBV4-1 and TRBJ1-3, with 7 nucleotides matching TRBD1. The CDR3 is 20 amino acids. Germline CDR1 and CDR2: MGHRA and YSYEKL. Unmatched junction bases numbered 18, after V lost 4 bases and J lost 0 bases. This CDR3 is CASSPSDRALTFFSGNTIYF. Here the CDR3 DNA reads TGCGCCAGCAGCCCATCTGACAGGGCACTTACCTTTTTCTCTGGAAACACCATATATTTT.

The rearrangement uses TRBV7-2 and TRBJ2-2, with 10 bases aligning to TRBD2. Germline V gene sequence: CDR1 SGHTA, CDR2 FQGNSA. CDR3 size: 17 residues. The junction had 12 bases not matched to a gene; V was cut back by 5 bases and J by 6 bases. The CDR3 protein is CASSPRLIAGGPGELFF. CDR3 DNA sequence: TGTGCCAGCAGCCCACGCTTGATAGCGGGAGGCCCCGGGGAGCTGTTTTTT.

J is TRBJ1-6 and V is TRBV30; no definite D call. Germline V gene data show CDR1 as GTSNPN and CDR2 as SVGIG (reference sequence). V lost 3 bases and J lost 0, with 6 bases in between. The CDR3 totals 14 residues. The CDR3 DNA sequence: TGTGCCTGGAGGTCAGACTCCTATAATTCACCCCTCCACTTT. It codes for CAWRSDSYNSPLHF.

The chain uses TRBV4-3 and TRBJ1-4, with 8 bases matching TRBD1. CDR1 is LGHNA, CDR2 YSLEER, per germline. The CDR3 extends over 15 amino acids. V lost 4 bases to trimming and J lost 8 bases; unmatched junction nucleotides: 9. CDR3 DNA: TGCGCCAGCAGCCGAGTAACAGGGGGAGGAGAAAAACTGTTTTTT. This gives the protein CASSRVTGGGEKLFF.

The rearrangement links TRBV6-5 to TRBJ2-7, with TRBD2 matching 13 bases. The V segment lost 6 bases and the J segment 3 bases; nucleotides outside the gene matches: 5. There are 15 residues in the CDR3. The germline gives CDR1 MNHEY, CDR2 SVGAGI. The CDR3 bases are TGTGCCAGCAGCGCCGGGACTAGCGGGATCTACGAGCAGTACTTC. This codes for CASSAGTSGIYEQYF.

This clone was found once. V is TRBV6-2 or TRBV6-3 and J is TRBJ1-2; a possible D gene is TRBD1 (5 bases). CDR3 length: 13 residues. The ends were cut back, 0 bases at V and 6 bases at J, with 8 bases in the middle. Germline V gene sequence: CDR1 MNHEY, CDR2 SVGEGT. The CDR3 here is CASSYSSTDGYTF. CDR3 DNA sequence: TGTGCCAGCAGTTACTCATCGACAGATGGCTACACCTTC.

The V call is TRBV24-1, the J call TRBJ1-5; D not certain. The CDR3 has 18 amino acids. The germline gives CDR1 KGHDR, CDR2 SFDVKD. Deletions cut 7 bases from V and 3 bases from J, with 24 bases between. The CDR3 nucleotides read TGTGCCACCAGGAATGTAACGTCCAGACGGGAACACAATCAGCCCCAGCATTTT. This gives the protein CATRNVTSRREHNQPQHF.

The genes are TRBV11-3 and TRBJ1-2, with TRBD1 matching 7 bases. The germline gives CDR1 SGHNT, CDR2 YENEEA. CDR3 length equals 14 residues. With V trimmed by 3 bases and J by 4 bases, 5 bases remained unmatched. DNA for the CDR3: TGTGCCAGCAGCTTGGGGGGACAGACCTATGGCTACACCTTC. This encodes CASSLGGQTYGYTF.

The CDR3 sequence is CASRASGQGIQAQHF. The CDR3 nucleotides are TGTGCCAGCAGGGCCTCGGGACAGGGTATACAGGCCCAGCATTTT. The chain is built from TRBV6-5 and TRBJ1-5; 9 bases line up with TRBD1. The germline CDR1 and CDR2 sequences are MNHEY and SVGAGI. The CDR3 runs to 15 residues. With V trimmed by 6 bases and J by 11 bases, 14 bases remained unmatched.

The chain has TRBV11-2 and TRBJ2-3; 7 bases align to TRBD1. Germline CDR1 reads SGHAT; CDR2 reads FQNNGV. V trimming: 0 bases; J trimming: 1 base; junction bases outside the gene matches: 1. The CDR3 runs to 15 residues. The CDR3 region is CASSLDTGGTDTQYF. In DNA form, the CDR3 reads TGTGCCAGCAGCTTAGATACAGGGGGCACAGATACGCAGTATTTT. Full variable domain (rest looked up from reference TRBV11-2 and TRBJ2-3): EAGVAQSPRYKIIEKRQSVAFWCNPISGHATLYWYQQILGQGPKLLIQFQNNGVVDDSQLPKDRFSAERLKGVDSTLKIQPAKLEDSAVYLCASSLDTGGTDTQYFGPGTRLTVL.

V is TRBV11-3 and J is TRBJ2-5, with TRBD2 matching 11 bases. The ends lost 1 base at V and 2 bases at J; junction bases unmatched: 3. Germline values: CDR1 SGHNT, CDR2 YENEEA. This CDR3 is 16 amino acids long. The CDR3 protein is CASSLGLAGGQETQYF. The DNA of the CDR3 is TGTGCCAGCAGCTTAGGCCTAGCGGGGGGACAAGAGACCCAGTACTTC.

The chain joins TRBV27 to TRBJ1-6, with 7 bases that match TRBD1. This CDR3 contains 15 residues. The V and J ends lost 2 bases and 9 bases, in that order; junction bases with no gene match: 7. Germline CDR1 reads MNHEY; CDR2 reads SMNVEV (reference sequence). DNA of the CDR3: TGTGCCAGCAGTTTAAGTCGACAGGGAGGTTCACCCCTCCACTTT. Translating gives CASSLSRQGGSPLHF.